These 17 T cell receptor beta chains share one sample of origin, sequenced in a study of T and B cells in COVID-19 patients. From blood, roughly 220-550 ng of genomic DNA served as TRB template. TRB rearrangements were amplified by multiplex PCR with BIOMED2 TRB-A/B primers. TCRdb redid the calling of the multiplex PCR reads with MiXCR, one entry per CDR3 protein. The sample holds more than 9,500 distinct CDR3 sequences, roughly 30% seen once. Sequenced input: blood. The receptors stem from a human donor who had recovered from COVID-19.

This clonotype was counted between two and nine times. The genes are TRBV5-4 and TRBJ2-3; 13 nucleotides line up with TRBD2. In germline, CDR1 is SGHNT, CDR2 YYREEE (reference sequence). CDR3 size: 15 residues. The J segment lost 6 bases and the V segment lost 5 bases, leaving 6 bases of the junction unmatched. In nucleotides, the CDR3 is TGTGCCAGCAGACTAGCGGGAGGGCCGAGGGATACGCAGTATTTT. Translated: CASRLAGGPRDTQYF.

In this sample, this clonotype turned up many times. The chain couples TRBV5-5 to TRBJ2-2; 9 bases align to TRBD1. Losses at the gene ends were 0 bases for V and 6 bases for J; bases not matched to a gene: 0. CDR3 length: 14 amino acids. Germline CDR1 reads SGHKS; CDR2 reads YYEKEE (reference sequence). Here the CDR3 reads CASSLGTGAGELFF. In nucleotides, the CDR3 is TGTGCCAGCAGCTTGGGGACAGGGGCCGGGGAGCTGTTTTTT.

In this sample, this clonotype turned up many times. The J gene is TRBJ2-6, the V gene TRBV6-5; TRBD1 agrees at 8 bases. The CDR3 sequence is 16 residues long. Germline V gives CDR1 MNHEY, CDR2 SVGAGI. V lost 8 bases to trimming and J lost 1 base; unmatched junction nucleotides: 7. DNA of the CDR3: TGTGCCAGCTCAACAGGGGGAAGGTCTGGGGCCAACGTCCTGACTTTC. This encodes CASSTGGRSGANVLTF.

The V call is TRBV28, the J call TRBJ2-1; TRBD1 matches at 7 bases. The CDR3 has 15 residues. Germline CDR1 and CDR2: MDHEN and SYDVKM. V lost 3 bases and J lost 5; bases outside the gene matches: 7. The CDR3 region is CASSFPSQGDNEQFF. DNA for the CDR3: TGTGCCAGCAGTTTTCCCTCGCAGGGGGACAATGAGCAGTTCTTC.

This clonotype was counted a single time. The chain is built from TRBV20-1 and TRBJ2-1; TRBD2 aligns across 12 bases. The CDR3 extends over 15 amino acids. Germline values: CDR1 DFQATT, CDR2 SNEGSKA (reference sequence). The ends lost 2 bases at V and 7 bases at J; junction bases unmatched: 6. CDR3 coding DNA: TGCAGTGCTAGATCTCGGACTAGCGGGACAAATGAGCAGTTCTTC. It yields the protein CSARSRTSGTNEQFF.

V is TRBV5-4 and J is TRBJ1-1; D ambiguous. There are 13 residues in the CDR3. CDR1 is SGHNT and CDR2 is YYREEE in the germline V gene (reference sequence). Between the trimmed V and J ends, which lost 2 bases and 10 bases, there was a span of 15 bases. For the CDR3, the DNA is TGTGCCAGCAGCTTCGGGGAGGGTGGGAGAGCTTTCTTT. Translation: CASSFGEGGRAFF.

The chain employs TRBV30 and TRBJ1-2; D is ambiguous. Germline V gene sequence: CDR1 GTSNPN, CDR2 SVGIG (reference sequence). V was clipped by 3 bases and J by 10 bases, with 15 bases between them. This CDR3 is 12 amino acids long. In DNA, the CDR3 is TGTGCCTGGAGCCGGGAAACGCTCCTCTACACCTTC. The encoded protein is CAWSRETLLYTF.

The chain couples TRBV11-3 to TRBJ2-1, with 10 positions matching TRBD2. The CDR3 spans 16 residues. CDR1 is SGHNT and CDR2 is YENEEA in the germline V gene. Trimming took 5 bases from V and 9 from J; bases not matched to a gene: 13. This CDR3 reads CASSPIKLAGRFEQFF. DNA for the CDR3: TGTGCCAGCAGCCCAATCAAACTAGCGGGAAGGTTTGAGCAGTTCTTC.

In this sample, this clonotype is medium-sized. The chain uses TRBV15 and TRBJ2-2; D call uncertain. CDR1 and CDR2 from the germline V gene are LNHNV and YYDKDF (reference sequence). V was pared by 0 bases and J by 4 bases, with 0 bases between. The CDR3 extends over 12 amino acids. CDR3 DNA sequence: TGTGCCACCAGCAGAGACACCGGGGAGCTGTTTTTT. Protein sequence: CATSRDTGELFF.

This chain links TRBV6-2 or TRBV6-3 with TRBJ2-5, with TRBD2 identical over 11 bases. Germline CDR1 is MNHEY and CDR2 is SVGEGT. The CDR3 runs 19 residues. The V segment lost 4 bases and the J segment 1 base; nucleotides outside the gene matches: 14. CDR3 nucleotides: TGTGCCAGCAGTTCCACTATAGCGGGAGGGCCAGCAGCCCAAGAGACCCAGTACTTC. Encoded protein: CASSSTIAGGPAAQETQYF.

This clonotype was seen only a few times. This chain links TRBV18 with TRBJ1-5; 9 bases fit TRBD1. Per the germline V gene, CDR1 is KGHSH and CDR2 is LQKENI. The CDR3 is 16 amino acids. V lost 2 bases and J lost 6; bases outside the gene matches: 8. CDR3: CASSPATGGLFQPQHF. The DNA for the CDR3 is TGTGCCAGCTCACCAGCGACAGGGGGGTTATTTCAGCCCCAGCATTTT.

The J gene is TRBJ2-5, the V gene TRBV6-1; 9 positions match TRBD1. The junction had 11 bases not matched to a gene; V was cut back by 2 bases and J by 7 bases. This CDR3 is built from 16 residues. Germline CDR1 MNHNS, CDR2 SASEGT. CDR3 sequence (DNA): TGTGCCAGCAGTGAAAATCAAGACAGGGGGAGGGGGACCCAGTACTTC. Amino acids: CASSENQDRGRGTQYF.

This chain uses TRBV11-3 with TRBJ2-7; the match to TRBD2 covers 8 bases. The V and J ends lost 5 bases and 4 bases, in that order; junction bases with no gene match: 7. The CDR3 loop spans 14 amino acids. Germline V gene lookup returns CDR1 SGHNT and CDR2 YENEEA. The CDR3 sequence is CASSQVASGYEQYF. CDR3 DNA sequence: TGTGCCAGCAGCCAAGTGGCTAGCGGGTACGAGCAGTACTTC.

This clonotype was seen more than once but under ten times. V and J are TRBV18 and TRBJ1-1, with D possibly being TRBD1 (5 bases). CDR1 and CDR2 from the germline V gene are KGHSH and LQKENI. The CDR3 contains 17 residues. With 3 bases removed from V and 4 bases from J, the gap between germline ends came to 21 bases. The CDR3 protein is CASSPLSLRGSSTEAFF. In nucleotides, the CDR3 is TGTGCCAGCTCACCTCTTAGTCTGAGGGGATCGAGCACTGAAGCTTTCTTT.

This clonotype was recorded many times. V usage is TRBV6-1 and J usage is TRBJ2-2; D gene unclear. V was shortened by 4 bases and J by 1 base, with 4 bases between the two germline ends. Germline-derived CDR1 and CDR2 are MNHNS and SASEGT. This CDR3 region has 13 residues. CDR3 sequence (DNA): TGTGCCAGCAGTGGACAGAACACCGGGGAGCTGTTTTTT. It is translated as CASSGQNTGELFF.

CDR3 protein: CASSRDRWGRSDQPQHF. The CDR3 bases are TGTGCCAGCAGCCGGGACAGATGGGGACGGAGCGATCAGCCCCAGCATTTT. The genes are TRBV4-2 and TRBJ1-5, with 7 bases lining up with TRBD1. The CDR3 sequence is 17 residues long. Losses at the gene ends were 4 bases for V and 5 bases for J; bases not matched to a gene: 14. CDR1 and CDR2 from the germline V gene are LGHNA and YNFKEQ.

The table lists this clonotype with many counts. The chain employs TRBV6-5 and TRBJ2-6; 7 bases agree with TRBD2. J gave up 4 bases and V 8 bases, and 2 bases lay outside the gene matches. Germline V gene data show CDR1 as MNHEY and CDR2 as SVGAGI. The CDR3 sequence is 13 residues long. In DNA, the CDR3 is TGTGCCAGCGGGGAGGGAGGGGCCAACGTCCTGACTTTC. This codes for CASGEGGANVLTF.